This T cell receptor beta chain emerged from a study of shared T cell receptors in the human thymus. Profiled with immunoSEQ multiplex PCR; TCRdb holds only in-frame clones, not every one. This table holds hundreds of thousands of clones, about 89% found once. This CDR3 has 14 residues. The germline V gene has CDR1 SGHTA and CDR2 FQGNSA. V dropped 4 bases and J dropped 2 bases, with 10 bases sitting between them. Another study also made use of these data, one on human thymus T cells.

This sequence originates from a boy under two years old with a congenital heart defect. Sequences were obtained from thymocytes. The V call is TRBV7-2, the J call TRBJ2-3; perhaps TRBD2 as D (6 bases). DNA of the CDR3: TGTGCCAGCAGCTCAAGACTAGTCACAGATACGCAGTATTTT. It encodes CASSSRLVTDTQYF.